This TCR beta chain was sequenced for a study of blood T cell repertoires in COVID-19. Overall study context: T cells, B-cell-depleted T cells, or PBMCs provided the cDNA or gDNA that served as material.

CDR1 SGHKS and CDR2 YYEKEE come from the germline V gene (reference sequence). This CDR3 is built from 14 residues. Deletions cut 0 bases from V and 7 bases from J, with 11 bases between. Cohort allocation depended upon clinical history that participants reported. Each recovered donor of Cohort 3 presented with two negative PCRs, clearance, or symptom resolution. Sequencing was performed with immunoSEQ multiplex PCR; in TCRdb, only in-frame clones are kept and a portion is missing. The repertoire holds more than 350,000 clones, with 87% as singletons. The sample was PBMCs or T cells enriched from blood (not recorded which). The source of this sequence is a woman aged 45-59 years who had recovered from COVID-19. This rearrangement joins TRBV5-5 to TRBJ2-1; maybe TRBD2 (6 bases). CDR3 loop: CASSLVIAENEQFF. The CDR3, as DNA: TGTGCCAGCAGCTTGGTTATAGCGGAGAATGAGCAGTTCTTC.